The T cell receptor (beta chain) described here comes from a study of technical replicates of blood from several donors. Repertoires were generated with immunoSEQ multiplex PCR, while TCRdb's copy carries only in-frame clones and drops some. The table records over 85,000 clones, 95% to 97% of them present only once. The receptor comes from a human donor in good health. Specimen: T cells isolated from PBMCs.

The CDR3 nucleotides read TGTGCCAGCAGCTTGGGGACAACCTACGAGCAGTACTTC. Protein product: CASSLGTTYEQYF. The rearrangement links TRBV5-6 to TRBJ2-7; D perhaps matches TRBD1 (5 bases). Deletions cut 0 bases from V and 2 bases from J, with 6 bases between. Germline values: CDR1 SGHDT, CDR2 YYEEEE. The CDR3 length is 13 residues.